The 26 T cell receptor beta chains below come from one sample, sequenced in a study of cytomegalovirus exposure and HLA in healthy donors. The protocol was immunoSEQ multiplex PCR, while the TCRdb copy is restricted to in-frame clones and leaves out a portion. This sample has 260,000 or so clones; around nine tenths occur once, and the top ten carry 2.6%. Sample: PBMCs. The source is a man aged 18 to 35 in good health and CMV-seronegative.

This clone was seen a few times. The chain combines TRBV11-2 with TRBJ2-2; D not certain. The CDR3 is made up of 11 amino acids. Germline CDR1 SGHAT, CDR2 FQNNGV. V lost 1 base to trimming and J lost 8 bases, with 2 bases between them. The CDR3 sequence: CASSLAGELFF. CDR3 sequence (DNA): TGTGCCAGCAGCTTAGCTGGGGAGCTGTTTTTT.

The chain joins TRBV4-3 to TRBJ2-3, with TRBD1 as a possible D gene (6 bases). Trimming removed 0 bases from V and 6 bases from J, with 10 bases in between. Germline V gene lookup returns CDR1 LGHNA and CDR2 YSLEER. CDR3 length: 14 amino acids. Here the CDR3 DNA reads TGCGCCAGCAGCCAAGAGGCACAGGGCGATACGCAGTATTTT. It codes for CASSQEAQGDTQYF.

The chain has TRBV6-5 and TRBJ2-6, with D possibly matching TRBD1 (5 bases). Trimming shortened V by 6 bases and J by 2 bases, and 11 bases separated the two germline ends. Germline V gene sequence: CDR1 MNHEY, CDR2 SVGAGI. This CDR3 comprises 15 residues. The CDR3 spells CASRTQVAGANVLTF. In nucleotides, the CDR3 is TGTGCCAGCAGGACACAGGTAGCTGGGGCCAACGTCCTGACTTTC.

The CDR3 is CASSLGGQGAAKNIQYF. In DNA form, the CDR3 reads TGTGCCAGCAGCTTGGGAGGACAGGGAGCGGCCAAAAACATTCAGTACTTC. The J gene is TRBJ2-4, the V gene TRBV5-4, with 8 bases aligning to TRBD1. The germline CDR1 and CDR2 sequences are SGHNT and YYREEE (reference sequence). CDR3 length equals 17 residues. V was clipped by 0 bases and J by 1 base; unmatched bases: 6.

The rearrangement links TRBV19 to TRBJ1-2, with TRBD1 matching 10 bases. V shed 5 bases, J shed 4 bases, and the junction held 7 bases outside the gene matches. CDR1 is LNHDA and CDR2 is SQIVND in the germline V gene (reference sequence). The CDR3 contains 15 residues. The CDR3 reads CASSSPGQGIYGYTF. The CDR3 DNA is TGTGCCAGTAGTTCTCCGGGACAGGGGATCTATGGCTACACCTTC.

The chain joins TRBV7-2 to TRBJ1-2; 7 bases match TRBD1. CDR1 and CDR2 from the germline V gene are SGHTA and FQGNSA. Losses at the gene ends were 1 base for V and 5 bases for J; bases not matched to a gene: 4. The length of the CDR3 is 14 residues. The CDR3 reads CASSLGSGGYGYTF. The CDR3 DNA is TGTGCCAGCAGCTTAGGTTCAGGGGGGTATGGCTACACCTTC.

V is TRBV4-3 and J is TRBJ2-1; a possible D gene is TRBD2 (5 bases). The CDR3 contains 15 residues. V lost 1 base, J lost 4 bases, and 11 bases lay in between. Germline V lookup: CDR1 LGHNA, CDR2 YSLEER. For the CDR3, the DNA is TGCGCCAGCAGCCAAGGGATCGGGAATTACAATGAGCAGTTCTTC. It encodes CASSQGIGNYNEQFF.

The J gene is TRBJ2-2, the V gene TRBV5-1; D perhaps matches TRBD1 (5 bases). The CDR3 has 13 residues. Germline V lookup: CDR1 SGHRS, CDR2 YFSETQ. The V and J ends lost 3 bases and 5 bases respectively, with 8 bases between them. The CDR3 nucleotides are TGCGCCAGCAGCTACGACAGTACCGGGGAGCTGTTTTTT. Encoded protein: CASSYDSTGELFF.

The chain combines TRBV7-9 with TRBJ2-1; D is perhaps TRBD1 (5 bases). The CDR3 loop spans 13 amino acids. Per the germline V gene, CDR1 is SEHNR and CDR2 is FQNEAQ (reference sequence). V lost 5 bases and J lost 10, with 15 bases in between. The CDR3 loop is CASSPVGAGEQFF. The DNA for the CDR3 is TGTGCCAGCAGCCCTGTAGGGGCAGGCGAGCAGTTCTTC.

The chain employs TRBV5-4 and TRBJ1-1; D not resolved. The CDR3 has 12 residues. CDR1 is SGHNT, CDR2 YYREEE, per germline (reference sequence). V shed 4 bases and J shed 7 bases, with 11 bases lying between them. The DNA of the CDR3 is TGTGCCAGCAGCCTGACCGGACTTGAAGCTTTCTTT. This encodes CASSLTGLEAFF.

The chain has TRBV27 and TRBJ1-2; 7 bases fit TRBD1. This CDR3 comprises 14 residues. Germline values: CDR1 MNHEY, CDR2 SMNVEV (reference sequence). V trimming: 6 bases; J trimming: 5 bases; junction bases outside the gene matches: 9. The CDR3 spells CASSQGGLPYGYTF. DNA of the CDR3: TGTGCCAGCAGCCAAGGGGGCCTTCCTTATGGCTACACCTTC.

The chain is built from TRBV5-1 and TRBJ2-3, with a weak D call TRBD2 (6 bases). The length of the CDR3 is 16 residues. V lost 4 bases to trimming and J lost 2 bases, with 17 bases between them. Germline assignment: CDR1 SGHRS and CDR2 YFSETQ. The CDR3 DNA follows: TGCGCCAGCAGCGCGAGGAGGGCCTTTAACACAGATACGCAGTATTTT. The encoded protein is CASSARRAFNTDTQYF.

CDR3 nucleotides: TGCGCCAGCAGCTTGGGGCCAATGCCATATGAAAAACTGTTTTTT. It yields the protein CASSLGPMPYEKLFF. The genes are TRBV5-1 and TRBJ1-4, with D unclear. V was pared by 0 bases and J by 6 bases, with 12 bases between. The CDR3 covers 15 residues. Germline V gene lookup returns CDR1 SGHRS and CDR2 YFSETQ.

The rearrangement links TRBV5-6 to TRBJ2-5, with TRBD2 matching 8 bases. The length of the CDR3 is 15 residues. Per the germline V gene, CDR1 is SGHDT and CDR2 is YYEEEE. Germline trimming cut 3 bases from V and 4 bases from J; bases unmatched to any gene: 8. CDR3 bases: TGTGCCAGCAGCTCGACCGAGGCGGGAGGAGAGACCCAGTACTTC. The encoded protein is CASSSTEAGGETQYF.

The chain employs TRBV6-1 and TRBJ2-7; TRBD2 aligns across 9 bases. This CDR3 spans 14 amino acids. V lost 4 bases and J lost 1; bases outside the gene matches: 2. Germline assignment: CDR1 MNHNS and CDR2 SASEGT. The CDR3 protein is CASSARGGSYEQYF. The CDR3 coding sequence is TGTGCCAGCAGTGCGCGGGGGGGATCCTACGAGCAGTACTTC.

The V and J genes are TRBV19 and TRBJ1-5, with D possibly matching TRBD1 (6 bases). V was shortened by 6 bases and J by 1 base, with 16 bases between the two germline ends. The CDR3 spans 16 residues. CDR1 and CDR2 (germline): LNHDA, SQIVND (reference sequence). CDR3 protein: CASRVGTSISNQPQHF. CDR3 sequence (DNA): TGTGCCAGTAGGGTGGGGACATCGATAAGCAATCAGCCCCAGCATTTT.

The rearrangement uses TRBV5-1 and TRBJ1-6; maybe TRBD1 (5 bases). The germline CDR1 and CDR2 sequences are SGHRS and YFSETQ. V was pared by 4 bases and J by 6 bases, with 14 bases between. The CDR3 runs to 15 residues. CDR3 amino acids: CASSLAGRGNSPLHF. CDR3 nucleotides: TGCGCCAGCAGCCTGGCTGGGAGGGGTAATTCACCCCTCCACTTT. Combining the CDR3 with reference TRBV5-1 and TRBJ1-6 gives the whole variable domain KAGVTQTPRYLIKTRGQQVTLSCSPISGHRSVSWYQQTPGQGLQFLFEYFSETQRNKGNFPGRFSGRQFSNSRSEMNVSTLELGDSALYLCASSLAGRGNSPLHFGNGTRLTVT.

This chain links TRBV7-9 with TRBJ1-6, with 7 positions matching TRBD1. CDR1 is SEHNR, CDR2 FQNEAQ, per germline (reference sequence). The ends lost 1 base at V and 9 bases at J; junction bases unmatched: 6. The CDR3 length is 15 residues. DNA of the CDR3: TGTGCCAGCAGCTTAGAGGGGGACAGAGGTTCACCCCTCCACTTT. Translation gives CASSLEGDRGSPLHF.

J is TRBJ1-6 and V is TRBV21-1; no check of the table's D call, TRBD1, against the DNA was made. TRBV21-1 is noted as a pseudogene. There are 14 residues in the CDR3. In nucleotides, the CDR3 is TGTGCCAGGGGAGAGGGACAGGGTTATTCACCCCTCCACTTT. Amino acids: CARGEGQGYSPLHF.

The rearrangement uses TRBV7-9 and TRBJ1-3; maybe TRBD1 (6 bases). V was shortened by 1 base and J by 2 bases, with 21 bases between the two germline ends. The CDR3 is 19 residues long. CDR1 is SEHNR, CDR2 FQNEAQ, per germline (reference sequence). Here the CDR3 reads CASSLGGTSLGSAGNTIYF. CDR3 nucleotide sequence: TGTGCCAGCAGCTTAGGGGGGACAAGTCTAGGTTCGGCTGGAAACACCATATATTTT.

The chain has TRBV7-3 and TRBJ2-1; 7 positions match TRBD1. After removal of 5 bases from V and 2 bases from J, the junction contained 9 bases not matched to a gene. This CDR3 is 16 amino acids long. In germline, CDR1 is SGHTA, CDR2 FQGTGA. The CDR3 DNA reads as TGTGCCAGCAGCGGGCTCTCAGGGGGTACCTACAATGAGCAGTTCTTC. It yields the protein CASSGLSGGTYNEQFF.

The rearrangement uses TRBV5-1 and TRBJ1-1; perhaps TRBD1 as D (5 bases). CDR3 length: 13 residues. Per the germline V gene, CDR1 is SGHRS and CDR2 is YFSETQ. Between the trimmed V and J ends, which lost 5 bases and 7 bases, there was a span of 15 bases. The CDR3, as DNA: TGCGCCAGCAGTAACGGAGGGGATAATGAAGCTTTCTTT. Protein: CASSNGGDNEAFF.

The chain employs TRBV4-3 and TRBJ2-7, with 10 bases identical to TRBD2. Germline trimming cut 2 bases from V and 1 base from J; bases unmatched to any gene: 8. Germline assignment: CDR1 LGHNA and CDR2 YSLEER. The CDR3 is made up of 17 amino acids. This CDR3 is CASSQNPSGGTSYEQYF. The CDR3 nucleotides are TGCGCCAGCAGCCAAAACCCTAGCGGGGGCACTTCCTACGAGCAGTACTTC.

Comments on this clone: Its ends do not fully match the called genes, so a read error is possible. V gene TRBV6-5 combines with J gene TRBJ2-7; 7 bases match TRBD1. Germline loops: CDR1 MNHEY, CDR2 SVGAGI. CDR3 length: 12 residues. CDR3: CASSSPGTVTSF. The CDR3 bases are TGTGCCAGCAGTTCGCCTGGGACAGTAACGTCCTTC.

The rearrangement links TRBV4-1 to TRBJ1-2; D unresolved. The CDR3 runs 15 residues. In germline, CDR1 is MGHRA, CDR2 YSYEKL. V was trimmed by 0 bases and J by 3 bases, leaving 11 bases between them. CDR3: CASSQEFNGYYGYTF. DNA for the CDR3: TGCGCCAGCAGCCAAGAGTTCAACGGTTACTATGGCTACACCTTC.

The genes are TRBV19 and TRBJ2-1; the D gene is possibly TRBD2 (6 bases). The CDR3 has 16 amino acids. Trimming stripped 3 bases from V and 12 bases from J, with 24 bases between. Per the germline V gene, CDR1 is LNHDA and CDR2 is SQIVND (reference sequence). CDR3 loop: CASSIWGEATPQGQFF. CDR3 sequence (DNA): TGTGCCAGTAGTATTTGGGGGGAGGCGACGCCCCAGGGGCAGTTCTTC.